This T cell receptor (beta chain) is drawn from a study of cytomegalovirus exposure and HLA in healthy donors. General study results and limits: Researchers counted over 150 TCR beta chains as cytomegalovirus-associated. Subsequent analysis revealed that first-cohort TCR clusters tended to co-occur in the approximately 120 validation repertoires. Accounts indicate the classifier identified cytomegalovirus status with strong specificity and sensitivity.

Trimming cost V 6 bases and J 0 bases; bases outside gene matches: 1. The CDR3 totals 13 residues. CDR1 and CDR2 (germline): SGHTA, FQGTGA. This table comes from immunoSEQ multiplex PCR, and its TCRdb copy is limited to in-frame clones, with some not included. The table lists roughly 200,000 clones, around nine tenths of them singletons. About this clone itself: Antigen: not known.

Material: PBMCs. The chain carries TRBV7-3 and TRBJ1-1; TRBD1 matches at 7 bases. The receptor comes from a man aged 25-40 years in good health and CMV-seropositive. CDR3 sequence reads: CASRTGLNTEAFF. CDR3 sequence (DNA): TGTGCCAGCAGGACAGGGTTGAACACTGAAGCTTTCTTT.